The 25 T cell receptor beta chains in this list originate from one sample, sequenced in a study of blood T cells in healthy people across ages (dated by TCRdb to 2013 to 2016). Libraries were constructed by 5' RACE. Instrument used: Illumina HiSeq 2500. A second PCR of 7 to 11 cycles was performed with a sample-barcoded 5' primer and a J-beta primer mix. The raw public data were reprocessed by TCRdb itself: fastp quality trimming at Q25, MiXCR clonotype calling, in-frame beta chains only. Every CDR3 protein is listed once, alongside the most common genes and DNA of its rows. For this sample there are approximately 670,000 distinct CDR3 sequences; over 40% appear just once. Of the sample, approximately 31% is held by the ten largest clones. Material for sequencing was blood. The source of these receptors is a man of 80 years or more in good health.

This clonotype was counted many times. This rearrangement joins TRBV29-1 to TRBJ2-1; 7 nucleotides align to TRBD2. Germline trimming cut 6 bases from V and 6 bases from J; bases unmatched to any gene: 14. The CDR3 has 15 amino acids. CDR1 is SQVTM, CDR2 ANQGSEA, per germline. CDR3 in amino acids: CSVDIPSGIPNEQFF. The CDR3 nucleotides read TGCAGCGTAGACATCCCCAGCGGGATTCCCAATGAGCAGTTCTTC.

DNA of the CDR3: TGTGCCAGCAGCTTAATTGGTTTTTCGGATACGCAGTATTTT. Protein: CASSLIGFSDTQYF. The rearrangement uses TRBV7-2 and TRBJ2-3; no definite D call. Germline-derived CDR1 and CDR2 are SGHTA and FQGNSA. Trimming pared 2 bases from V and 6 bases from J, leaving 12 bases between. The CDR3 has 14 amino acids.

The chain is built from TRBV14 and TRBJ2-5; tentatively, D is TRBD1 or TRBD2 (5 bases each). The J call is doubtful: the DNA matches TRBJ2-1 better. This CDR3 comprises 15 residues. Looked up from germline, CDR1 is SGHDN and CDR2 is FVKESK. This CDR3 is CASSQVMGVQETQFF. The CDR3 coding sequence is TGTGCCAGCAGCCAAGTTATGGGGGTACAAGAGACCCAGTTCTTC.

This clonotype has at least ten counts. This rearrangement joins TRBV29-1 to TRBJ2-1; no definite D call. The V gene lost 7 bases and the J gene lost 0 bases, with 13 bases spanning the gap. The CDR3 is made up of 14 amino acids. Germline assignment: CDR1 SQVTM and CDR2 ANQGSEA. The CDR3 protein is CSAPGGPSYNEQFF. CDR3 DNA sequence: TGCAGCGCCCCGGGCGGACCCTCCTACAATGAGCAGTTCTTC.

CDR3 sequence: CASSLGSGQLYNEQFF. For the CDR3, the DNA is TGTGCCAGCAGCTTAGGATCAGGACAGCTCTACAATGAGCAGTTCTTC. This chain uses TRBV7-2 with TRBJ2-1; D may be TRBD1 (6 bases). The V gene lost 1 base and the J gene lost 3 bases, with 13 bases spanning the gap. This CDR3 spans 16 amino acids. CDR1 SGHTA and CDR2 FQGNSA come from the germline V gene.

In its sample, this clonotype was seen once. This CDR3 is CSASVGVPRDSPLHF. CDR3 nucleotide sequence: TGCAGTGCTAGTGTGGGGGTTCCGCGGGATTCACCCCTCCACTTT. This rearrangement joins TRBV20-1 to TRBJ1-6, with D possibly being TRBD1 (5 bases). The CDR3 runs 15 residues. Deletions cut 3 bases from V and 8 bases from J, with 17 bases between. Germline V gives CDR1 DFQATT, CDR2 SNEGSKA (reference sequence).

The J gene is TRBJ2-3, the V gene TRBV21-1. TRBV21-1 is assigned pseudogene status. CDR3 length: 16 residues. The CDR3 nucleotides read TGTGCCAGCAGCTCCCAGAGCAGACCATCCACAGATACGCAGTATTTT. Amino acids: CASSSQSRPSTDTQYF.

The sample holds a few counts of this clonotype. The chain recombines TRBV20-1 with TRBJ2-5; 7 bases fit TRBD2. This CDR3 region has 13 residues. V was pared by 5 bases and J by 4 bases, with 7 bases of the junction left unmatched. Germline V gene data show CDR1 as DFQATT and CDR2 as SNEGSKA (reference sequence). DNA of the CDR3: TGCAGTGCTGGAGGACTAGTTGGAGAGACCCAGTACTTC. It codes for CSAGGLVGETQYF.

There are a few counts of this clonotype. The chain carries TRBV28 and TRBJ2-7, with a tentative D call TRBD2 (5 bases). The V gene's germline CDR1 is MDHEN and CDR2 SYDVKM. V was pared by 9 bases and J by 2 bases, with 11 bases between. The CDR3 covers 12 residues. The CDR3 nucleotides are TGTGCCAGTCTCGGGGTTGCCTACGAGCAGTACTTC. This codes for CASLGVAYEQYF.

This chain joins TRBV27 and TRBJ1-4; possible D gene TRBD1, 6 bases. V was shortened by 3 bases and J by 6 bases, with 11 bases between the two germline ends. Germline V CDR1 and CDR2: MNHEY, SMNVEV (reference sequence). The CDR3 is 14 residues long. The CDR3 region is CASSFRGADEKLFF. The CDR3 DNA reads as TGTGCCAGCAGTTTCAGGGGAGCGGATGAAAAACTGTTTTTT.

V usage is TRBV10-3 and J usage is TRBJ2-3, with D possibly being TRBD1 or TRBD2 (6 bases each). This CDR3 spans 14 amino acids. CDR1 ENHRY and CDR2 SYGVKD come from the germline V gene. Trimming left V 7 bases short and J 3 bases short, with 14 bases between. The CDR3 region has the DNA TGTGCCATCACGGGGGACATGCGGACAGATACGCAGTATTTT. Amino acids: CAITGDMRTDTQYF.

This chain connects TRBV30 to TRBJ2-2, with TRBD2 matching 7 bases. Trimming at V came to 3 bases and at J to 2 bases, leaving 6 bases not matched to a gene. Per the germline V gene, CDR1 is GTSNPN and CDR2 is SVGIG (reference sequence). This CDR3 has 15 residues. Here the CDR3 reads CAWRGGSSNTGELFF. For the CDR3, the DNA is TGTGCCTGGAGGGGGGGGAGTAGTAACACCGGGGAGCTGTTTTTT. Full variable domain (outside the CDR3, taken from reference TRBV30 and TRBJ2-2): SQTIHQWPATLVQPVGSPLSLECTVEGTSNPNLYWYRQAAGRGLQLLFYSVGIGQISSEVPQNLSASRPQDRQFILSSKKLLLSDSGFYLCAWRGGSSNTGELFFGEGSRLTVL.

This chain links TRBV7-8 with TRBJ1-5; 7 bases are a match to TRBD1. CDR3 size: 15 residues. V was pared by 1 base and J by 6 bases, with 6 bases of the junction left unmatched. Germline V gene data show CDR1 as SGHVS and CDR2 as FQNEAQ. DNA of the CDR3: TGTGCCAGCAGCTTAGGAGGGGGCGCTGGTCAGCCCCAGCATTTT. Translating it yields CASSLGGGAGQPQHF.

Notes on this clonotype: A much more abundant neighbour one base away suggests this may be a read error. The conserved closing phenylalanine or tryptophan is absent in this CDR3, likely reflecting a read error. The chain joins TRBV10-2 to TRBJ2-1, with 11 nucleotides matching TRBD2. CDR3 length equals 15 residues. The ends lost 5 bases at V and 7 bases at J; junction bases unmatched: 7. Germline CDR1 is WSHSY and CDR2 is SAAADI. CDR3 bases: TGCGCCAGCAGTTACACTAGCGGGGGTCGGAATGAGCAGTTCTTG. Its translation: CASSYTSGGRNEQFL.

The genes are TRBV20-1 and TRBJ2-1, with D maybe TRBD2 (7 bases). The closer fit of TRBJ2-7 to the DNA end suggests the J call may be wrong. CDR1 is DFQATT, CDR2 SNEGSKA, per germline (reference sequence). The CDR3 has 14 amino acids. CDR3 DNA: TGCAGTGCGAGGGGGGGAAAAACCTACAATGAGCAGTACTTC. Protein sequence: CSARGGKTYNEQYF.

This clonotype showed up just a few times. The rearrangement uses TRBV6-2 or TRBV6-3 and TRBJ1-5; 8 bases align to TRBD1. The CDR3 has 16 residues. Germline trimming cut 7 bases from V and 3 bases from J; bases unmatched to any gene: 11. Germline values: CDR1 MNHEY, CDR2 SVGEGT. Written as DNA, the CDR3 is TGTGCCAGCACGCCCATCTTACAGGGGGACAATCAGCCCCAGCATTTT. Its translation: CASTPILQGDNQPQHF.

This clonotype appeared a few times. The CDR3 region has the DNA TGTGCCAGCAGCCAAGCGGGAAAGTTCAATGAGCAGTTCTTC. It translates to CASSQAGKFNEQFF. The chain combines TRBV14 with TRBJ2-1, with D possibly matching TRBD2 (5 bases). The germline CDR1 and CDR2 sequences are SGHDN and FVKESK. The length of the CDR3 is 14 residues. With 1 base removed from V and 6 bases from J, the gap between germline ends came to 10 bases.

The V gene is TRBV11-2, the J gene TRBJ2-5; D is unclear. Trimming removed 0 bases from V and 2 bases from J, with 10 bases in between. The length of the CDR3 is 15 residues. In germline, CDR1 is SGHAT, CDR2 FQNNGV. The CDR3 nucleotides read TGTGCCAGCAGCTTAGATCTGAGGAAGCAAGAGACCCAGTACTTC. This codes for CASSLDLRKQETQYF.

The V gene is TRBV20-1, the J gene TRBJ2-5; D unresolved. The CDR3 extends over 16 amino acids. The ends were cut back, 0 bases at V and 3 bases at J, with 17 bases in the middle. Germline loops: CDR1 DFQATT, CDR2 SNEGSKA (reference sequence). CDR3 region: CSARDYSGLVEETQYF. Written as DNA, the CDR3 is TGCAGTGCTAGAGACTACTCGGGTCTAGTAGAAGAGACCCAGTACTTC.

This chain connects TRBV24-1 to TRBJ2-7; D is undetermined. V was shortened by 6 bases and J by 3 bases, with 11 bases between the two germline ends. This CDR3 region has 13 residues. Germline V gene lookup returns CDR1 KGHDR and CDR2 SFDVKD. The CDR3 here is CATSPGKYYEQYF. The CDR3 DNA is TGTGCCACCAGTCCAGGCAAGTACTACGAGCAGTACTTC.

The chain combines TRBV6-5 with TRBJ2-1; D possibly corresponds to TRBD2 (6 bases). The CDR3 is 16 residues long. CDR1 is MNHEY and CDR2 is SVGAGI in the germline V gene. V shed 6 bases and J shed 0 bases, with 15 bases lying between them. The CDR3 DNA is TGTGCCAGCAGGCCCGGACTAACGGTCTCCTACAATGAGCAGTTCTTC. It specifies CASRPGLTVSYNEQFF.

The J gene is TRBJ2-2, the V gene TRBV4-3; TRBD1 aligns across 8 bases. This CDR3 comprises 16 residues. Germline CDR1 LGHNA, CDR2 YSLEER. J was trimmed by 6 bases and V by 0 bases; bases with no gene match: 6. The DNA for the CDR3 is TGCGCCAGCAGCCAAGATAGAGACAGGGGAGCCGGGGAGCTGTTTTTT. It translates to CASSQDRDRGAGELFF.

The V and J genes are TRBV27 and TRBJ2-5; the match to TRBD2 covers 12 bases. Germline CDR1 MNHEY, CDR2 SMNVEV (reference sequence). Germline trimming cut 0 bases from V and 11 bases from J; bases unmatched to any gene: 19. The CDR3 has 19 residues. The chain's CDR3 is CASSLSSSSGRAAGGEQYF. CDR3 nucleotide sequence: TGTGCCAGCAGTTTATCCTCCTCTAGCGGGAGGGCCGCAGGCGGTGAGCAGTACTTC.

Of note for this clonotype: Given a much more abundant clone one base away, this may be a read error. The chain carries TRBV6-2 or TRBV6-3 and TRBJ2-7, with D perhaps matching TRBD1 (6 bases). This CDR3 has 12 residues. V dropped 5 bases and J dropped 4 bases, with 9 bases sitting between them. Per the germline V gene, CDR1 is MNHEY and CDR2 is SVGEGT. CDR3 nucleotide sequence: TGTGCCAGCAGTAAACAGGGTTACGAGCAGTACTTC. This gives the protein CASSKQGYEQYF.

This clonotype was detected a few times. The genes are TRBV7-2 and TRBJ2-5, with D tentatively TRBD2 (5 bases). Trimming shortened V by 3 bases and J by 0 bases, and 14 bases separated the two germline ends. The CDR3 has 16 residues. Germline V gene sequence: CDR1 SGHTA, CDR2 FQGNSA. In DNA form, the CDR3 reads TGTGCCAGCAGCTTCGCCTCGCGGGCAAACCAAGAGACCCAGTACTTC. It yields the protein CASSFASRANQETQYF.